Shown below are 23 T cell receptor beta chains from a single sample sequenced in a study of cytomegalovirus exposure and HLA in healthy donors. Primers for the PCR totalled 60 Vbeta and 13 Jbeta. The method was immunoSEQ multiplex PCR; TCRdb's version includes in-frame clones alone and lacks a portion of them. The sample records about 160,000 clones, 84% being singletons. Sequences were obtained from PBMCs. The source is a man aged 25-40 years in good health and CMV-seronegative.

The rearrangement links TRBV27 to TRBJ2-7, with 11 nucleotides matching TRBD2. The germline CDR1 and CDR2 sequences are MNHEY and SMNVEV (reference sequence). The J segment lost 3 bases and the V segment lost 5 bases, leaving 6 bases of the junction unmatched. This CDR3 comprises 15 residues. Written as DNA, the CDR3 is TGTGCCAGCAGTCTTAGCGGGGGGGCCTTCTACGAGCAGTACTTC. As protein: CASSLSGGAFYEQYF.

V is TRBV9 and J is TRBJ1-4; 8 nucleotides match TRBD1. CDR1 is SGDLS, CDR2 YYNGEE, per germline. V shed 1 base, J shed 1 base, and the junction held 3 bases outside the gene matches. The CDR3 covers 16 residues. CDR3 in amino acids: CASSVNRGGTNEKLFF. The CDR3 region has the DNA TGTGCCAGCAGCGTAAACAGGGGGGGAACTAATGAAAAACTGTTTTTT.

The CDR3 DNA follows: TGCGCCAGCAGCTTCGGGACAGGCGGTCAGCCCCAGCATTTT. The encoded protein is CASSFGTGGQPQHF. The chain recombines TRBV5-1 with TRBJ1-5; TRBD1 matches at 8 bases. V lost 2 bases, J lost 6 bases, and 4 bases stayed unmatched. The germline gives CDR1 SGHRS, CDR2 YFSETQ. The CDR3 is 14 residues long.

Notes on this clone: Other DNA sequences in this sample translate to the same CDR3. CDR3 coding DNA: TGCGCCAGCAGCTTGGAAAGCGGGGGTCCTCCCAGCACAGATACGCAGTATTTT. Translating gives CASSLESGGPPSTDTQYF. This rearrangement joins TRBV5-1 to TRBJ2-3; 8 bases agree with TRBD2. CDR1 SGHRS and CDR2 YFSETQ come from the germline V gene. Trimming at V came to 0 bases and at J to 0 bases, leaving 9 bases not matched to a gene. The CDR3 has 18 residues.

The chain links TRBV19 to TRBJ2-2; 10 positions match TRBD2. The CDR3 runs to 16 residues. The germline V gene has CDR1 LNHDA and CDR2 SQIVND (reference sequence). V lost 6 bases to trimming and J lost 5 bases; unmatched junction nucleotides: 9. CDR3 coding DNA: TGTGCCAGTAGGACTAGCGGGTGGGAGGGGACCGGGGAGCTGTTTTTT. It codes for CASRTSGWEGTGELFF.

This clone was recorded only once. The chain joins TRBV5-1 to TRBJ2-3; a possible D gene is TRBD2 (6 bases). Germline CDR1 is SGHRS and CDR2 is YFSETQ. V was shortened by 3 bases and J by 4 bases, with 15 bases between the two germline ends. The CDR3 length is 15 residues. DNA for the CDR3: TGCGCCAGCAGCTCCGAAAGGAGGGTGGCAGATACGCAGTATTTT. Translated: CASSSERRVADTQYF.

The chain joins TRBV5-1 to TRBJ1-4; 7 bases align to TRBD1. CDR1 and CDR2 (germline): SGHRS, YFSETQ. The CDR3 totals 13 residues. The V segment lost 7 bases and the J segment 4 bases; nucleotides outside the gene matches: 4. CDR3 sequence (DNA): TGCGCCAGCCAGGGGGAGATTAATGAAAAACTGTTTTTT. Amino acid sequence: CASQGEINEKLFF.

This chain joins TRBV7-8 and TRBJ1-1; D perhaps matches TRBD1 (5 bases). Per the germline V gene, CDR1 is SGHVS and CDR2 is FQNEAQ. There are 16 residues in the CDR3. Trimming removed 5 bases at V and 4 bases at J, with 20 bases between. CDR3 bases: TGTGCCAGCAGCCCCAGGGAGGCTGGCTTGGGCACTGAAGCTTTCTTT. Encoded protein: CASSPREAGLGTEAFF.

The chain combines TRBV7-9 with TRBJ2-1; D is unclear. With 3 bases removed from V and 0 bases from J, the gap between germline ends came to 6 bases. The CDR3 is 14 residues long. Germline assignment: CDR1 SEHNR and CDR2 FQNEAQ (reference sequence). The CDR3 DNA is TGTGCCAGCAGCTTTCCCAGCTCCTACAATGAGCAGTTCTTC. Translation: CASSFPSSYNEQFF.

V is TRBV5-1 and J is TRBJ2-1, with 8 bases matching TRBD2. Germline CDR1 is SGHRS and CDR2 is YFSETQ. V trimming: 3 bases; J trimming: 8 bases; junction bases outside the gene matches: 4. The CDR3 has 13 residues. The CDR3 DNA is TGCGCCAGCAGCTCCGGGGGGGGGTATGAGCAGTTCTTC. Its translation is CASSSGGGYEQFF.

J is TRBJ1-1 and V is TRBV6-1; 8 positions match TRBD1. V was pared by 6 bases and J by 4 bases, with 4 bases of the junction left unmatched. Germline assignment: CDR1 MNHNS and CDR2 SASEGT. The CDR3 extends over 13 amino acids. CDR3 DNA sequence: TGTGCCAGCAGGGACAGGGCCTTCACTGAAGCTTTCTTT. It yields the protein CASRDRAFTEAFF.

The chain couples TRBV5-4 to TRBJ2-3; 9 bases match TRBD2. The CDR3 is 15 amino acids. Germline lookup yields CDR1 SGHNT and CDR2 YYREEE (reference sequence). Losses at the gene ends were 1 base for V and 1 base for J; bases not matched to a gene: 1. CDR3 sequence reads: CASSLWTSGTDTQYF. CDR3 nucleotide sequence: TGTGCCAGCAGCTTGTGGACTAGCGGCACAGATACGCAGTATTTT.

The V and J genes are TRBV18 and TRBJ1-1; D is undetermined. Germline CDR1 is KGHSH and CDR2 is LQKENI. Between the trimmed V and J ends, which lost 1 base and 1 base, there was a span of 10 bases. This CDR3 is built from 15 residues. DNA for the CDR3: TGTGCCAGCTCACCACGGGAGAGAGGGAACACTGAAGCTTTCTTT. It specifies CASSPRERGNTEAFF.

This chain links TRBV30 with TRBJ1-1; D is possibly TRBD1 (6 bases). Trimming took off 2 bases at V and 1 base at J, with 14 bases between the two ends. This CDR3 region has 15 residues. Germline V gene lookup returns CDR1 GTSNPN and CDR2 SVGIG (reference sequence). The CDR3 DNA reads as TGTGCCTGGAGTAAATGGGGACATTCGAACACTGAAGCTTTCTTT. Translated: CAWSKWGHSNTEAFF.

CDR3 in amino acids: CASSSFGAGDNEQFF. The CDR3 nucleotides are TGCGCCAGCAGCTCGTTTGGGGCGGGAGACAATGAGCAGTTCTTC. This rearrangement joins TRBV4-3 to TRBJ2-1; TRBD2 aligns across 7 bases. Germline assignment: CDR1 LGHNA and CDR2 YSLEER. With 5 bases clipped from V and 5 bases from J, the junction kept 9 bases outside the gene matches. The CDR3 covers 15 residues.

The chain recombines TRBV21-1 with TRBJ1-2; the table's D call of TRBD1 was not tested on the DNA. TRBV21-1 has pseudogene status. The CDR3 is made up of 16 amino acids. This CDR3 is CASCEREAGDNYGYTF. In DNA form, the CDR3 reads TGTGCCAGCTGCGAGAGAGAAGCAGGGGATAACTATGGCTACACCTTC.

The CDR3 here is CASSVSSSSDTQYF. For the CDR3, the DNA is TGTGCCAGCAGCGTCAGTAGCTCTTCAGATACGCAGTATTTT. The rearrangement uses TRBV9 and TRBJ2-3; no clear D gene. The germline gives CDR1 SGDLS, CDR2 YYNGEE. V shed 2 bases and J shed 4 bases, with 11 bases lying between them. The CDR3 consists of 14 residues. Drawing the rest from reference TRBV9 and TRBJ2-3, the complete variable domain is DSGVTQTPKHLITATGQRVTLRCSPRSGDLSVYWYQQSLDQGLQFLIQYYNGEERAKGNILERFSAQQFPDLHSELNLSSLELGDSALYFCASSVSSSSDTQYFGPGTRLTVL.

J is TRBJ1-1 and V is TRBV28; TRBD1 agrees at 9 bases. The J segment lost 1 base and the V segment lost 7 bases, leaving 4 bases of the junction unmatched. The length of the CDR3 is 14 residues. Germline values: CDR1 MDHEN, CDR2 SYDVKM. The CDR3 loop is CASTPGQGNTEAFF. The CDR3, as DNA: TGTGCCAGCACCCCGGGACAGGGGAACACTGAAGCTTTCTTT.

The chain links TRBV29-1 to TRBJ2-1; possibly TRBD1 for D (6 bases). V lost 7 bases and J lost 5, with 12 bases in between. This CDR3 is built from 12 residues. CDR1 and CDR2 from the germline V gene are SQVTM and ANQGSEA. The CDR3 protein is CSARQENNEQFF. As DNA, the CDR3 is TGCAGCGCGAGACAGGAGAACAATGAGCAGTTCTTC.

The DNA of the CDR3 is TGTGCCAGCAGCTTAGCGTTTAGCGGGGGCCCTAACACCGGGGAGCTGTTTTTT. This sequence encodes CASSLAFSGGPNTGELFF. This chain uses TRBV7-2 with TRBJ2-2; 9 bases align to TRBD2. This CDR3 spans 18 amino acids. Per the germline V gene, CDR1 is SGHTA and CDR2 is FQGNSA. The V and J ends lost 0 bases and 2 bases, in that order; junction bases with no gene match: 7.

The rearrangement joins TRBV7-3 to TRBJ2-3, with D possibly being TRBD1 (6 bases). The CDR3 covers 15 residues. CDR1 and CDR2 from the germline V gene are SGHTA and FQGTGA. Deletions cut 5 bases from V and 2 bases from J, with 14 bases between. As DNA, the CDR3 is TGTGCCAGCAGCCGCCAGGGGCCGACCACAGATACGCAGTATTTT. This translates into CASSRQGPTTDTQYF.

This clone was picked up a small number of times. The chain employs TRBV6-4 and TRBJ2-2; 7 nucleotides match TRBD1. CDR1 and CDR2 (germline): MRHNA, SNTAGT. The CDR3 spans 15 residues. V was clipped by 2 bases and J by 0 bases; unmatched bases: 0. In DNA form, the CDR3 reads TGTGCCAGCAGTGACACAGGGGCGAACACCGGGGAGCTGTTTTTT. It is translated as CASSDTGANTGELFF.

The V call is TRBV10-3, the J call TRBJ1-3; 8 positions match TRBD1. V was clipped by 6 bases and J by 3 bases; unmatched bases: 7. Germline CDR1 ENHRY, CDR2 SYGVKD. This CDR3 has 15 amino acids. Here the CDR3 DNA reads TGTGCCATCAGACGACAGGGGAACGATGGAAACACCATATATTTT. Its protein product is CAIRRQGNDGNTIYF.